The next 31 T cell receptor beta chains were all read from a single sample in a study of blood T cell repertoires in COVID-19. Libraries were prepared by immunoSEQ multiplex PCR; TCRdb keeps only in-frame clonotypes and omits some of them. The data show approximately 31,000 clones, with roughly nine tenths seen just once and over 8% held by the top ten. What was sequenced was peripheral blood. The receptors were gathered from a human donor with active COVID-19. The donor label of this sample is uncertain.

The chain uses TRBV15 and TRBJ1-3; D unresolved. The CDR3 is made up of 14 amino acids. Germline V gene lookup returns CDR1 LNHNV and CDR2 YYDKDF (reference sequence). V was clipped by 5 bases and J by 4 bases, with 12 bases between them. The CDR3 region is CATSPRSGGNTIYF. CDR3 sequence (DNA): TGTGCCACCAGCCCTAGGTCGGGGGGAAACACCATATATTTT.

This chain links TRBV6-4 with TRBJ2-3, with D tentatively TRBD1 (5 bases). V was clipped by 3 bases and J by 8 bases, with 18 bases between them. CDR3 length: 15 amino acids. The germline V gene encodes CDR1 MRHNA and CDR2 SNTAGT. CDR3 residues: CASSEELSLQGTQYF. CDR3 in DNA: TGTGCCAGCAGTGAGGAACTTTCACTTCAGGGTACGCAGTATTTT.

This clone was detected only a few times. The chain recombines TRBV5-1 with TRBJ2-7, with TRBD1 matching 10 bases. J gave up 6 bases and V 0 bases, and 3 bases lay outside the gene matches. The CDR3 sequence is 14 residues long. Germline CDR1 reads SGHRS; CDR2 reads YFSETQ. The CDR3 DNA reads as TGCGCCAGCAGCTTGGGACAGGGGGCGATCGAGCAGTACTTC. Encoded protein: CASSLGQGAIEQYF. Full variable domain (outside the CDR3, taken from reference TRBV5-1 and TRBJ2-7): KAGVTQTPRYLIKTRGQQVTLSCSPISGHRSVSWYQQTPGQGLQFLFEYFSETQRNKGNFPGRFSGRQFSNSRSEMNVSTLELGDSALYLCASSLGQGAIEQYFGPGTRLTVT.

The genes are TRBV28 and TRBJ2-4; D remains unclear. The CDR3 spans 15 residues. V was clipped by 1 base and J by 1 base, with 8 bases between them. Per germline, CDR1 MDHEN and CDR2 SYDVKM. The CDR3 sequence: CASSLSGRAKNIQYF. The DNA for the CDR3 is TGTGCCAGCAGTTTATCTGGCAGGGCCAAAAACATTCAGTACTTC.

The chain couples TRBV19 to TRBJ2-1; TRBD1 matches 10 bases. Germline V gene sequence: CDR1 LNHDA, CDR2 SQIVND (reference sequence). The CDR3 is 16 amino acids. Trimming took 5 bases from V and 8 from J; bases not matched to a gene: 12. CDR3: CASSPLTGTGAYEQFF. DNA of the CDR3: TGTGCCAGTAGTCCCCTTACCGGGACAGGGGCATATGAGCAGTTCTTC.

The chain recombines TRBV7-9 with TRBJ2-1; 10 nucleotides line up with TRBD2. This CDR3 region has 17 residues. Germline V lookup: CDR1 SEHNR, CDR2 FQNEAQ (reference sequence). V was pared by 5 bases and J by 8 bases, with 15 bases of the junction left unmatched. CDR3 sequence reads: CASSLRLAGGLIDEQFF. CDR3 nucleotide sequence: TGTGCCAGCAGCCTCCGACTAGCGGGTGGTTTAATCGATGAGCAGTTCTTC.

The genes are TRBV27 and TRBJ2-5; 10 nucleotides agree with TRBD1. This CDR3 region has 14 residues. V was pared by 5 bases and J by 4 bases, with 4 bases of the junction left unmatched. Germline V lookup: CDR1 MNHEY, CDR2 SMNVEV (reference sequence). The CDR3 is CASSRTGGGETQYF. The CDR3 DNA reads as TGTGCCAGCAGTAGGACAGGGGGGGGAGAGACCCAGTACTTC.

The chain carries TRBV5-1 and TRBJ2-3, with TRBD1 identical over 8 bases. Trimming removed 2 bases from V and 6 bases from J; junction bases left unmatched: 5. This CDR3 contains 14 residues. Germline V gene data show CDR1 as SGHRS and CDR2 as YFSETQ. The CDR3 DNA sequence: TGCGCCAGCAGCTTAGGCAGGGGGCTGGATACGCAGTATTTT. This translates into CASSLGRGLDTQYF.

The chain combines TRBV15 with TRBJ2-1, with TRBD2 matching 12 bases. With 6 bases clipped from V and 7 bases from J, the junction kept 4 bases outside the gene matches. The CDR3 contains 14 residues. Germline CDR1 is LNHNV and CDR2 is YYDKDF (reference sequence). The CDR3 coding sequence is TGTGCCACCAGGACTAGCGGGAGTCATAATGAGCAGTTCTTC. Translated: CATRTSGSHNEQFF. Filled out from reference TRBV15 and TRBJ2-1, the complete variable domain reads DAMVIQNPRYQVTQFGKPVTLSCSQTLNHNVMYWYQQKSSQAPKLLFHYYDKDFNNEADTPDNFQSRRPNTSFCFLDIRSPGLGDTAMYLCATRTSGSHNEQFFGPGTRLTVL.

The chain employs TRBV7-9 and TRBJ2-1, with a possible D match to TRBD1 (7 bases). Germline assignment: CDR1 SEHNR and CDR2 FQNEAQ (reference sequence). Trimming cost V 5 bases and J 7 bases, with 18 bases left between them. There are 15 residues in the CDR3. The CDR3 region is CASSQFRGERNEQFF. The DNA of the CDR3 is TGTGCCAGCAGCCAGTTCAGGGGGGAAAGGAATGAGCAGTTCTTC.

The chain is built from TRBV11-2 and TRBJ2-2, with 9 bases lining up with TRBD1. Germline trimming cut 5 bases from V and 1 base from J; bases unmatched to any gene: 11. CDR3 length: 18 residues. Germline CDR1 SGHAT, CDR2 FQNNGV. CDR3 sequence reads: CASSHERGQGENTGELFF. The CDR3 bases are TGTGCCAGCAGCCACGAGCGGGGACAGGGAGAGAACACCGGGGAGCTGTTTTTT.

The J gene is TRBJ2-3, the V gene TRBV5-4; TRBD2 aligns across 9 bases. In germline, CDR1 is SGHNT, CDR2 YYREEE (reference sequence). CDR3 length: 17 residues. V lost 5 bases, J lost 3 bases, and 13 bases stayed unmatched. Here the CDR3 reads CASRDPSGGGVTDTQYF. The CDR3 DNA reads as TGTGCCAGCAGGGACCCCTCCGGCGGGGGGGTTACAGATACGCAGTATTTT.

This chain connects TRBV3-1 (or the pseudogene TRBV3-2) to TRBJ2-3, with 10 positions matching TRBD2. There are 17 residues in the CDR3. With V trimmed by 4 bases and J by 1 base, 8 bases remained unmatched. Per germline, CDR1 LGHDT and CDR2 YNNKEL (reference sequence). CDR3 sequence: CASSLWERGGGTDTQYF. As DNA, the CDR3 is TGTGCCAGCAGCCTCTGGGAGCGGGGGGGTGGCACAGATACGCAGTATTTT.

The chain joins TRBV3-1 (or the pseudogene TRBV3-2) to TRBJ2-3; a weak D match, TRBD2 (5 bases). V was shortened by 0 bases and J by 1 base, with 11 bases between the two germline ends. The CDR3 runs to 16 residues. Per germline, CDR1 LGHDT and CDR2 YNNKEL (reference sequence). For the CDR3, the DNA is TGTGCCAGCAGCCAAGAGGGAGCGGAGGGCACAGATACGCAGTATTTT. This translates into CASSQEGAEGTDTQYF.

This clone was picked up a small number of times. The CDR3 DNA is TGTGCCAGCAGCCCCCTTAGCGGGAGCTCCTACAATGAGCAGTTCTTC. Residues: CASSPLSGSSYNEQFF. V gene TRBV4-2 combines with J gene TRBJ2-1; 9 bases are a match to TRBD2. The germline CDR1 and CDR2 sequences are LGHNA and YNFKEQ. The junction had 4 bases not matched to a gene; V was cut back by 4 bases and J by 0 bases. The CDR3 is made up of 16 amino acids.

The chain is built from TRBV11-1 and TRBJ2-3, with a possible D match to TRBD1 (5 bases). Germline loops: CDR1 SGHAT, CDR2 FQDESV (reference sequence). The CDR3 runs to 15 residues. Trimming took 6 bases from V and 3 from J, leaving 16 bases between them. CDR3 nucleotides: TGTGCCAGCAGTTCAGCAGCAGGGATTACAGATACGCAGTATTTT. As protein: CASSSAAGITDTQYF.

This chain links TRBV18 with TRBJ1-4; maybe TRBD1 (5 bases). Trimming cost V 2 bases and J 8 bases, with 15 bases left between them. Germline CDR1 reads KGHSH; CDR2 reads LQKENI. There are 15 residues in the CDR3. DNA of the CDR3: TGTGCCAGCTCACCAACAACAGGCCTAGAGGAAAAACTGTTTTTT. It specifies CASSPTTGLEEKLFF.

DNA of the CDR3: TGTGCCAGCAGCCGGGACAGGGGGTTTACCGGGGAGCTGTTTTTT. Residues: CASSRDRGFTGELFF. The chain has TRBV7-9 and TRBJ2-2, with 11 bases identical to TRBD1. V shed 5 bases, J shed 5 bases, and the junction held 4 bases outside the gene matches. The CDR3 is 15 residues long. Germline lookup yields CDR1 SEHNR and CDR2 FQNEAQ (reference sequence).

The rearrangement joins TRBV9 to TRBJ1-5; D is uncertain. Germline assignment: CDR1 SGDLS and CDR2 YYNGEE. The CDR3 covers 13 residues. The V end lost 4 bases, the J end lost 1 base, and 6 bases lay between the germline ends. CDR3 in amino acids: CASSSRSNQPQHF. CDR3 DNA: TGTGCCAGCAGCTCACGGAGCAATCAGCCCCAGCATTTT.

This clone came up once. The CDR3 DNA reads as TGTGCCAGCAGCGTAGTTGACAGATTGAACACTGAAGCTTTCTTT. This sequence encodes CASSVVDRLNTEAFF. This chain links TRBV9 with TRBJ1-1; a possible D gene is TRBD1 (5 bases). Between the trimmed V and J ends, which lost 0 bases and 0 bases, there was a span of 9 bases. The CDR3 runs to 15 residues. Looked up from germline, CDR1 is SGDLS and CDR2 is YYNGEE.

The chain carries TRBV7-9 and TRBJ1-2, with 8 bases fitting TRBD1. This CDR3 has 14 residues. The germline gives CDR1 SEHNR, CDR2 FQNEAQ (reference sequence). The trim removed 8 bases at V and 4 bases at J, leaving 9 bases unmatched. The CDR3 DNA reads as TGTGCCAGCGCACCGGGACAGGCGATCTATGGCTACACCTTC. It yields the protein CASAPGQAIYGYTF.

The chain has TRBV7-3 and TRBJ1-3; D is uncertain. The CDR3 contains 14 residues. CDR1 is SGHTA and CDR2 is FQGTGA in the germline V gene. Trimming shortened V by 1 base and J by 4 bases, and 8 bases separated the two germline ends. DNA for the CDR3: TGTGCCAGCAGCTTAATGGCACCCGGAAACACCATATATTTT. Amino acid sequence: CASSLMAPGNTIYF.

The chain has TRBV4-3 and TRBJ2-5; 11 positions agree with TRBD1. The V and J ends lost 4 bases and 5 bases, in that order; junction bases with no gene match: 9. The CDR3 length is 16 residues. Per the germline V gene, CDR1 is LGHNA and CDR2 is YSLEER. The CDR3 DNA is TGCGCCAGCAGCCCCGGACCGGGACAGGGGGTTGAGACCCAGTACTTC. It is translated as CASSPGPGQGVETQYF.

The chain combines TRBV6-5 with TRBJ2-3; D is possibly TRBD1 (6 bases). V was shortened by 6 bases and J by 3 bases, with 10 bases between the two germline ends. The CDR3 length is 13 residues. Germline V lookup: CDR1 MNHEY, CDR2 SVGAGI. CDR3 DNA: TGTGCCAGCAGGGTTGGACAGACAGATACGCAGTATTTT. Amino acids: CASRVGQTDTQYF.

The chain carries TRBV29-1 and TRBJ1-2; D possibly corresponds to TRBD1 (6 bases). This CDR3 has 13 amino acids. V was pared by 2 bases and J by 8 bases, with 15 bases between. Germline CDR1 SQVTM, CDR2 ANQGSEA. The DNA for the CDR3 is TGCAGCGTTGAATTGGGGGGGCTGCGGGGCTACACCTTC. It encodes CSVELGGLRGYTF. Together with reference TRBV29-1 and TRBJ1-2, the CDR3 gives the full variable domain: SAVISQKPSRDICQRGTSLTIQCQVDSQVTMMFWYRQQPGQSLTLIATANQGSEATYESGFVIDKFPISRPNLTFSTLTVSNMSPEDSSIYLCSVELGGLRGYTFGSGTRLTVV.

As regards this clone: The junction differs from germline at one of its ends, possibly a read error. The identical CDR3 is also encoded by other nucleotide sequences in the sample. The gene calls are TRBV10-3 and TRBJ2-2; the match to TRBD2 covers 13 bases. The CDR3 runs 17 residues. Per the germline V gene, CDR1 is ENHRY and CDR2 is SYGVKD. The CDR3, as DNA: TGTGCCATCAGTGAGTCGGGACTAGCGGGGCGCACCGGGGAGTTGTTTTTT. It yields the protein CAISESGLAGRTGELFF.

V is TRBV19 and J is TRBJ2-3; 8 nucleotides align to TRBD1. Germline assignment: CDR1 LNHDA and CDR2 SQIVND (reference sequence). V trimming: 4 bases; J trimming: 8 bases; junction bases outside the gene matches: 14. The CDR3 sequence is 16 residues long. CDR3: CASSTTLTGAQATQYF. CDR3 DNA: TGTGCCAGTAGTACTACCTTGACAGGGGCGCAGGCTACGCAGTATTTT.

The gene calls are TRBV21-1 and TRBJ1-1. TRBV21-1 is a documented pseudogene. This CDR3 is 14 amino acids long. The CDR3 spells CASSTPNWETEAFF. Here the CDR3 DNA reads TGTGCCAGCAGCACCCCCAATTGGGAGACTGAAGCTTTCTTT.

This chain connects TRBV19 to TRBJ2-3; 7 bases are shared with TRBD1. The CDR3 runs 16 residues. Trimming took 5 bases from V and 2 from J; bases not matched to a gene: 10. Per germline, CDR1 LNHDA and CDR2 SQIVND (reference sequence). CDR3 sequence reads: CASSLPGQLNTDTQYF. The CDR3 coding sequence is TGTGCCAGTAGTTTACCGGGACAGCTAAACACAGATACGCAGTATTTT. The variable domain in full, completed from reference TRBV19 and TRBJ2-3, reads DGGITQSPKYLFRKEGQNVTLSCEQNLNHDAMYWYRQDPGQGLRLIYYSQIVNDFQKGDIAEGYSVSREKKESFPLTVTSAQKNPTAFYLCASSLPGQLNTDTQYFGPGTRLTVL.

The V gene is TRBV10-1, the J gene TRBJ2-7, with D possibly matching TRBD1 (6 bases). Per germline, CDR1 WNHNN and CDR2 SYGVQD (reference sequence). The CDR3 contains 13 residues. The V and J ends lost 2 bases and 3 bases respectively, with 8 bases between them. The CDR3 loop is CASSEDRNYEQYF. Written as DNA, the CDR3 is TGCGCCAGCAGTGAGGACAGGAACTACGAGCAGTACTTC.

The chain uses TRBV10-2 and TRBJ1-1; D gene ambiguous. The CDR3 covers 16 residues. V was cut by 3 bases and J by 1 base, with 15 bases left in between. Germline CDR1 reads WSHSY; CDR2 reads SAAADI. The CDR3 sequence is CASSDPYGSRNTEAFF. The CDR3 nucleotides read TGCGCCAGCAGTGACCCCTACGGGTCCCGGAACACTGAAGCTTTCTTT.